This paragraph covers one T cell receptor (beta chain) sequence. The source of the sample is a study of blood T cell repertoires in COVID-19. Overall study context: Nucleic acid was either cDNA or gDNA, and it came from T cells, B-cell-depleted T cells, or PBMCs.

Clones were sequenced by immunoSEQ multiplex PCR, and TCRdb holds only the in-frame ones, with some missing. The table has about 220,000 clones, around 83% seen once. Trimming removed 6 bases from V and 1 base from J, with 12 bases in between. Germline lookup yields CDR1 SGHTA and CDR2 FQGNSA. CDR3 length: 14 amino acids. Sequencing used peripheral blood. This chain uses TRBV7-2 with TRBJ1-2; D is possibly TRBD1 (5 bases). The receptor's source is a man between 45 and 60 years old with active or convalescent COVID-19. CDR3 nucleotide sequence: TGTGCCAGCAGTCGGGGGTGGGGTAACTATGGCTACACCTTC. Encoded protein: CASSRGWGNYGYTF. Filled out from reference TRBV7-2 and TRBJ1-2, the complete variable domain reads GAGVSQSPSNKVTEKGKDVELRCDPISGHTALYWYRQSLGQGLEFLIYFQGNSAPDKSGLPSDRFSAERTGGSVSTLTIQRTQQEDSAVYLCASSRGWGNYGYTFGSGTRLTVV.